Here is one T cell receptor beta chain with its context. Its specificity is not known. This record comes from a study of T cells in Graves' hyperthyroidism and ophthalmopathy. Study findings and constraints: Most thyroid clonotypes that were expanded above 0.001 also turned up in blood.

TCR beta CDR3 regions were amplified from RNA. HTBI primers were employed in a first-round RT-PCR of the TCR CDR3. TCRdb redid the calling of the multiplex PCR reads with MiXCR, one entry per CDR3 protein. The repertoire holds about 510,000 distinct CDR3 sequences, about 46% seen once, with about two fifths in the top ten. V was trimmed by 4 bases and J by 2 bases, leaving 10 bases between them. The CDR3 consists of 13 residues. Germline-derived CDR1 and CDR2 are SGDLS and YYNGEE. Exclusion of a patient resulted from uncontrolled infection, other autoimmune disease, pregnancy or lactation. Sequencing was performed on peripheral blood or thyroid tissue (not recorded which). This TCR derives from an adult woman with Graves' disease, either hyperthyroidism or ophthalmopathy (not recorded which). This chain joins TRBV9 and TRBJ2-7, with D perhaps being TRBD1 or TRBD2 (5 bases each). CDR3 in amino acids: CASSTGATYEQYF. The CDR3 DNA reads TGTGCCAGCAGCACCGGGGCGACCTACGAGCAGTACTTC. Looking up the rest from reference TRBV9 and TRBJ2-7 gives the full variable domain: DSGVTQTPKHLITATGQRVTLRCSPRSGDLSVYWYQQSLDQGLQFLIQYYNGEERAKGNILERFSAQQFPDLHSELNLSSLELGDSALYFCASSTGATYEQYFGPGTRLTVT.